Described below is a single T cell receptor (beta chain) sequence and its context. Only in-frame clones appear in the TCRdb table, and some are missing; sequencing was by immunoSEQ multiplex PCR. The sample shows roughly 76,000 clones, roughly 78% of them seen only once. The data stem from a study of memory CD4+ T cells and cytomegalovirus serostatus. Single viable CD3+CD4+CD8-CD45RO+ cells were sorted as the memory CD4+ T cells. Germline CDR1 and CDR2: SEHNR and FQNEAQ (reference sequence). V dropped 3 bases and J dropped 3 bases, with 13 bases sitting between them. The CDR3 consists of 15 residues. The sequence was obtained from an adult in good health and CMV-seropositive. The sequencing sample was made of memory CD4+ T cells from blood. The gene calls are TRBV7-9 and TRBJ2-3, with D perhaps matching TRBD1 (6 bases). The CDR3 loop is CASSFSGGGTDTQYF. CDR3 coding DNA: TGTGCCAGCAGCTTTTCTGGGGGCGGAACAGATACGCAGTATTTT.